Listed below are T cell receptor beta chains from one sample, sequenced in a study of T cells after yellow fever vaccination. TCRdb re-analysed the 5' RACE reads in MiXCR, keeping a single row per CDR3 protein. Altogether some 70,000 distinct CDR3 sequences are present, over 6.5% being singletons, with the ten largest covering 37%. The sample here was CD8+ T cells sorted from PBMCs, taken about 41 days after the first yellow fever vaccination. All receptors derive from a man aged 18 to 30 who received the YFV17D yellow fever vaccine. The CDR3 runs from the conserved cysteine through the conserved F or W. The order of the fields is D gene, V gene, J gene, clone size, CDR3 protein, CDR3 DNA. D genes are given only for firm matches. Expanded clones get a size class; other rows say once, few or many, or leave the size out.

TRBD2,TRBV29-1,TRBJ2-5,many,CSGGGSQETQYF,TGCAGCGGGGGGGGGTCACAAGAGACCCAGTACTTC
-,TRBV4-1,TRBJ1-1,-,CASSQGIEAFF,TGCGCCAGCAGCCAAGGAATTGAAGCTTTCTTT
-,TRBV5-1,TRBJ2-7,few,CASSLTDSLGLYEQYF,TGCGCCAGCAGCCTAACGGACAGCTTAGGGTTATACGAGCAGTACTTC
TRBD1,TRBV4-3,TRBJ1-2,many,CASSQVAGTGVLDGYTF,TGCGCCAGCAGCCAAGTCGCCGGGACAGGGGTTTTGGATGGCTACACCTTC
-,TRBV12-5,TRBJ2-7,many,CASGPGRSMNYAQYF,TGTGCTAGTGGTCCCGGACGGTCTATGAATTATGCGCAGTACTTC
-,TRBV6-5,TRBJ2-5,many,CASSYSTGEGQETQYF,TGTGCCAGCAGTTACTCGACGGGGGAAGGCCAAGAGACCCAGTACTTC
-,TRBV4-1,TRBJ1-2,few,CASSQEPGSSTNYGYTF,TGCGCCAGCAGCCAAGAACCAGGGTCCTCAACTAACTATGGCTACACCTTC
TRBD2,TRBV4-1,TRBJ2-2,many,CASSEEGLAGGSGELFF,TGCGCCAGCAGCGAAGAGGGACTAGCGGGGGGCTCGGGGGAGCTGTTTTTT
-,TRBV5-5,TRBJ2-2,-,CASSLGRGGLDTGELFF,TGTGCCAGCAGCTTGGGCCGAGGGGGGCTAGACACCGGGGAGCTGTTTTTT
-,TRBV4-3,TRBJ2-5,many,CASSQDWGPTRGETQYF,TGCGCCAGCAGCCAAGATTGGGGTCCGACGAGAGGAGAGACCCAGTACTTC
TRBD2,TRBV7-8,TRBJ2-3,few,CASSRRGVPDTQYF,TGTGCCAGCAGCCGACGGGGGGTCCCAGATACGCAGTATTTT
TRBD1,TRBV5-5,TRBJ1-3,many,CASSFLDRPGNTIYF,TGTGCCAGCAGCTTCCTGGACAGGCCAGGAAACACCATATATTTT
-,TRBV7-2,TRBJ2-1,few,CASSLHGRASLNNEQFF,TGTGCCAGCAGCCTTCATGGTCGGGCAAGCCTTAACAATGAGCAGTTCTTC
-,TRBV5-4,TRBJ1-1,many,CASSLAGVRTEAFF,TGTGCCAGCAGCTTGGCAGGGGTAAGGACTGAAGCTTTCTTT
TRBD2,TRBV20-1,TRBJ2-1,many,CSALRTSGAYNEQFF,TGCAGTGCGCTCCGGACTAGCGGAGCGTACAATGAGCAGTTCTTC
TRBD1,TRBV27,TRBJ2-7,-,CASSLGQGGFRYF,TGTGCCAGCAGTTTAGGACAGGGGGGTTTTCGGTACTTC
-,TRBV20-1,TRBJ2-5,many,CSASGGQETQYF,TGCAGTGCTAGCGGAGGGCAAGAGACCCAGTACTTC
-,TRBV14,TRBJ2-3,many,CASSRGGGDTQYF,TGTGCCAGCAGCCGCGGAGGGGGAGATACGCAGTATTTT
-,TRBV5-6,TRBJ1-4,many,CASSLDWGTNEKLFF,TGTGCCAGCAGCTTGGACTGGGGTACTAATGAAAAACTGTTTTTT
TRBD2,TRBV5-4,TRBJ2-1,-,CASSRSGGGANNEQFF,TGTGCCAGCAGCCGAAGTGGCGGGGGGGCTAACAATGAGCAGTTCTTC
TRBD2,TRBV6-1,TRBJ2-1,-,CASSDPGAGGQDEKFF,TGTGCCAGCAGTGACCCAGGTGCGGGGGGGCAAGATGAGAAGTTCTTC
TRBD2,TRBV6-2/TRBV6-3,TRBJ2-1,many,CASSYAISGVGNEQFF,TGTGCCAGCAGTTACGCGATTAGCGGGGTGGGAAATGAGCAGTTCTTC
-,TRBV5-1,TRBJ2-1,many,CASSLNSGRREQFF,TGCGCCAGCAGCTTGAATAGCGGACGGAGGGAGCAGTTCTTC
-,TRBV5-1,TRBJ1-4,few,CASSRRTDRFNEKLFF,TGCGCCAGCAGCCGAAGGACGGACCGATTTAATGAAAAACTGTTTTTT
TRBD2,TRBV20-1,TRBJ2-3,-,CSARLPGLAGPRGDTQYF,TGCAGTGCTAGACTCCCGGGACTAGCGGGGCCGCGGGGAGATACGCAGTATTTT
-,TRBV12-3/TRBV12-4,TRBJ2-4,few,CASSLGGSKNIQYF,TGTGCCAGCAGCTTGGGCGGATCCAAAAACATTCAGTACTTC
TRBD2,TRBV6-4,TRBJ2-2,many,CASSPSGGASQTNTGELFF,TGTGCCAGCAGTCCTAGCGGGGGGGCGTCCCAAACGAACACCGGGGAGCTGTTTTTT
-,TRBV4-3,TRBJ2-7,few,CASSQMWESAARYEQYF,TGCGCCAGCAGCCAAATGTGGGAGAGTGCCGCGCGCTACGAGCAGTACTTC
-,TRBV7-9,TRBJ2-1,many,CASSLVSGSDEDDEQFF,TGTGCCAGCAGCTTAGTAAGCGGCAGTGACGAAGACGATGAGCAGTTCTTC
-,TRBV27,TRBJ1-2,-,CASRRRQSANYGYTF,TGTGCCAGCAGACGACGACAGAGTGCTAACTATGGCTACACCTTC
-,TRBV23-1,TRBJ2-5,few,CASSLKGIGVESVETQYF,TGCGCCAGCAGCCTAAAAGGGATCGGGGTAGAATCAGTGGAGACCCAGTACTTC
-,TRBV4-3,TRBJ1-1,few,CASSQVAGQWTEAFF,TGCGCCAGCAGCCAAGTCGCAGGGCAGTGGACTGAAGCTTTCTTT
TRBD1,TRBV6-5,TRBJ1-2,-,CASARGQAYGYTF,TGTGCCAGCGCCAGGGGACAGGCCTATGGCTACACCTTC
-,TRBV4-3,TRBJ1-2,few,CASSLTGSYGYTF,TGCGCCAGCAGCCTTACGGGTAGCTATGGCTACACCTTC
-,TRBV7-2,TRBJ2-3,-,CASGPQGPTDTQYF,TGTGCCAGCGGACCTCAGGGCCCCACAGATACGCAGTATTTT
-,TRBV19,TRBJ1-5,few,CASTLGGNQPQHF,TGTGCCAGTACCCTCGGGGGCAATCAGCCCCAGCATTTT
-,TRBV12-3/TRBV12-4,TRBJ2-1,-,CASSPGAGEQFF,TGTGCCAGCAGTCCCGGGGCCGGGGAGCAGTTCTTC
-,TRBV6-5,TRBJ2-2,many,CASYQVGQWTGELFF,TGTGCCTCATACCAGGTTGGACAGTGGACCGGGGAGCTGTTTTTT